The TCR beta chain under discussion was sequenced for a study of blood T cell repertoires in COVID-19. About the research overall: Samples came from the United States, Italy and Spain, spanning acute and convalescent COVID-19. In each case, the material was cDNA or gDNA derived from T cells, B-cell-depleted T cells, or PBMCs.

In the authors' workflow: Reference gene primer amplification gave nucleated cell count estimates. This table comes from immunoSEQ multiplex PCR, and its TCRdb copy is limited to in-frame clones, with some not included. V, J and clone size reflect that table, while D and trimming were determined from the DNA. This repertoire shows 75,000 to 80,000 clones, under 95% found once; its top ten account for about 5.8%. From germline, CDR1 is SGHNT and CDR2 YYREEE (reference sequence). V lost 3 bases to trimming and J lost 3 bases; unmatched junction nucleotides: 1. The CDR3 has 13 amino acids. The receptor was derived from a human donor in a cohort sampled during active COVID-19. This chain connects TRBV5-4 to TRBJ1-2; 8 bases fit TRBD1. The source material was peripheral blood. CDR3 nucleotides: TGTGCCAGCAGCTCGGGACAGGACTATGGCTACACCTTC. Translation gives CASSSGQDYGYTF. The full variable domain, in which reference TRBV5-4 and TRBJ1-2 provide the parts outside the CDR3, is ETGVTQSPTHLIKTRGQQVTLRCSSQSGHNTVSWYQQALGQGPQFIFQYYREEENGRGNFPPRFSGLQFPNYSSELNVNALELDDSALYLCASSSGQDYGYTFGSGTRLTVV.